The clone carrying this TCR beta chain was picked up one time. Data came from immunoSEQ multiplex PCR; TCRdb stores just in-frame clones and leaves some out. The table shows roughly 380,000 clones, with approximately 84% occurring only once. Per the germline V gene, CDR1 is MNHEY and CDR2 is SVGEGT. The CDR3 is 13 amino acids. The ends were cut back, 3 bases at V and 3 bases at J, with 9 bases in the middle. This entry is derived from a study of Ad26.COV2.S vaccination and SARS-CoV-2 variants. Treatment in this sample: 15 to 20 received Ad26.COV2.S at low or high dose, single or two shots; about 5 received placebo; per-sample allocation not given. All samples were drawn on day 63, counting from the first vaccine or placebo injection.

This chain joins TRBV6-2 or TRBV6-3 and TRBJ2-7; D is undetermined. This TCR was recovered from a person between 18 and 60 years old who received the Ad26.COV2.S COVID-19 vaccine or a placebo. Sequenced here: peripheral blood, sampled in a trial of Ad26.COV2.S vaccine versus placebo. CDR3 DNA sequence: TGTGCCAGCAGTTATTACGATTACTACGAGCAGTACTTC. Residues: CASSYYDYYEQYF.